These 23 T cell receptor beta chains originate from one sample sequenced in a study of cytomegalovirus exposure and HLA in healthy donors (dated by TCRdb to the late 2010s). Receptor amplification or capture employed the immunoSEQ multiplex PCR assay. The multiplex PCR relied on a mix of 60 forward primers for TCR Vbeta segments and 13 reverse primers for TCR Jbeta segments. As stored in TCRdb, this immuneACCESS dataset retains in-frame rearrangements with V and J assigned. A fraction of the clones does not appear; measured against another copy, unresolved V genes explain less than half of the discrepancy, and the remainder lacks a known reason. The sample records some 120,000 clones, 73% of which are singletons. Clones ranked in the top ten supply approximately 2% of the sample. The sequenced sample was PBMCs. The receptor source for this set is a woman in her thirties or forties in good health and CMV-seropositive.

V is TRBV2 and J is TRBJ1-1; 9 bases are a match to TRBD1. Unmatched junction bases numbered 4, after V lost 5 bases and J lost 0 bases. The CDR3 is made up of 15 amino acids. The germline V gene encodes CDR1 SNHLY and CDR2 FYNNEI. CDR3 nucleotide sequence: TGTGCCAGCAGTTCCGGACAGGGGATGAACACTGAAGCTTTCTTT. It is translated as CASSSGQGMNTEAFF. Based on the CDR3 plus reference TRBV2 and TRBJ1-1, the full variable domain is EPEVTQTPSHQVTQMGQEVILRCVPISNHLYFYWYRQILGQKVEFLVSFYNNEISEKSEIFDDQFSVERPDGSNFTLKIRSTKLEDSAMYFCASSSGQGMNTEAFFGQGTRLTVV.

V gene TRBV28 combines with J gene TRBJ2-1; tentatively, D is TRBD2 (6 bases). The CDR3 loop spans 13 amino acids. Trimming removed 5 bases from V and 7 bases from J, with 12 bases in between. CDR1 MDHEN and CDR2 SYDVKM come from the germline V gene. The CDR3 here is CASSIGSTNEQFF. DNA for the CDR3: TGTGCCAGCAGTATCGGGAGCACTAATGAGCAGTTCTTC.

This clone has just a few counts. J is TRBJ2-2 and V is TRBV15; TRBD2 agrees at 8 bases. This CDR3 is built from 15 residues. Germline CDR1 LNHNV, CDR2 YYDKDF (reference sequence). V gave up 8 bases and J gave up 7 bases; unmatched junction bases: 12. CDR3 sequence (DNA): TGTGCCACCCCCTCCCCGGGAGGGCCCATCGGGGAGCTGTTTTTT. Its translation is CATPSPGGPIGELFF.

This clone was detected a few times. The chain combines TRBV19 with TRBJ1-4, with D tentatively TRBD1 (5 bases). Trimming took 3 bases from V and 5 from J, leaving 10 bases between them. Germline CDR1 reads LNHDA; CDR2 reads SQIVND (reference sequence). The CDR3 has 14 residues. This CDR3 is CASSMGLPNEKLFF. CDR3 bases: TGTGCCAGTAGTATGGGACTGCCAAATGAAAAACTGTTTTTT.

This clone was recorded only once. The V and J genes are TRBV7-9 and TRBJ2-1; D is possibly TRBD1 (5 bases). V was clipped by 5 bases and J by 8 bases, with 13 bases between them. Germline lookup yields CDR1 SEHNR and CDR2 FQNEAQ (reference sequence). The CDR3 consists of 13 residues. CDR3 sequence: CASSTKGHDEQFF. The CDR3, as DNA: TGTGCCAGCAGCACCAAGGGGCACGATGAGCAGTTCTTC.

The sample holds a few counts of this clone. V usage is TRBV15 and J usage is TRBJ2-7; the match to TRBD2 covers 8 bases. Trimming at V came to 5 bases and at J to 2 bases, leaving 8 bases not matched to a gene. The CDR3 spans 15 residues. Per the germline V gene, CDR1 is LNHNV and CDR2 is YYDKDF (reference sequence). DNA of the CDR3: TGTGCCACCAGCGTACAAAGCGGGGGTACCTACGAGCAGTACTTC. It yields the protein CATSVQSGGTYEQYF.

This chain links TRBV9 with TRBJ1-1; D unresolved. CDR1 and CDR2 (germline): SGDLS, YYNGEE. V was trimmed by 3 bases and J by 4 bases, leaving 16 bases between them. The CDR3 length is 15 residues. The CDR3 coding sequence is TGTGCCAGCAGCGCCAGATTTGATTCGGGCACTGAAGCTTTCTTT. Amino acid sequence: CASSARFDSGTEAFF.

The CDR3 DNA reads TGTGCCAGCAGTTACTTCCAGGGGGCCCCCTACAATGAGCAGTTCTTC. This sequence encodes CASSYFQGAPYNEQFF. The V gene is TRBV6-5, the J gene TRBJ2-1; 8 bases fit TRBD1. The CDR3 has 16 amino acids. V dropped 1 base and J dropped 2; count of bases not matched to a gene: 4. Looked up from germline, CDR1 is MNHEY and CDR2 is SVGAGI.

This sequence joins TRBV6-5 and TRBJ1-1, with D possibly being TRBD1 (5 bases). V lost 7 bases and J lost 1, with 13 bases in between. Per germline, CDR1 MNHEY and CDR2 SVGAGI. The CDR3 length is 14 residues. In DNA, the CDR3 is TGTGCCAGCAATATAGGGGCCAAGAACACTGAAGCTTTCTTT. Translated: CASNIGAKNTEAFF.

The DNA for the CDR3 is TGTGCCAGCAGTCCCCAACAGGGGAGCCGACCTTCGAACTATGGCTACACCTTC. It translates to CASSPQQGSRPSNYGYTF. This sequence joins TRBV27 and TRBJ1-2; TRBD1 matches at 7 bases. The CDR3 is 18 amino acids. The V segment lost 5 bases and the J segment 2 bases; nucleotides outside the gene matches: 17. CDR1 is MNHEY and CDR2 is SMNVEV in the germline V gene (reference sequence).

A remark on this clone: The germline gene is not matched at one end of the junction; a read error may be the cause. The same CDR3 arises from other DNA sequences in this sample as well. The chain is built from TRBV6-1 and TRBJ2-3; no reliable D call. Germline V gene lookup returns CDR1 MNHNS and CDR2 SASEGT. The CDR3 is 15 residues long. In DNA form, the CDR3 reads TGCGCCAGCAGTGTACTAAAGGATCGCACAGATACGCAGTATTTT. Residues: CASSVLKDRTDTQYF.

The chain is built from TRBV7-2 and TRBJ2-1; 11 nucleotides match TRBD2. J gave up 3 bases and V 8 bases, and 9 bases lay outside the gene matches. Germline-derived CDR1 and CDR2 are SGHTA and FQGNSA. The CDR3 consists of 16 residues. The CDR3 coding sequence is TGTGCCAGCGGGATGACTAGCGGGGCCCTCTACAATGAGCAGTTCTTC. Its protein is CASGMTSGALYNEQFF. Supplemented by reference TRBV7-2 and TRBJ2-1, the full variable domain reads GAGVSQSPSNKVTEKGKDVELRCDPISGHTALYWYRQSLGQGLEFLIYFQGNSAPDKSGLPSDRFSAERTGGSVSTLTIQRTQQEDSAVYLCASGMTSGALYNEQFFGPGTRLTVL.

The chain combines TRBV30 with TRBJ1-1, with TRBD1 identical over 8 bases. CDR3 size: 15 residues. CDR1 is GTSNPN, CDR2 SVGIG, per germline (reference sequence). V lost 1 base to trimming and J lost 5 bases; unmatched junction nucleotides: 9. The CDR3 nucleotides read TGTGCCTGGAGTGGTCACTCACAGGGGGGGACTGAAGCTTTCTTT. It codes for CAWSGHSQGGTEAFF.

V usage is TRBV19 and J usage is TRBJ1-1; possibly TRBD1 for D (5 bases). CDR1 and CDR2 from the germline V gene are LNHDA and SQIVND (reference sequence). The CDR3 runs 12 residues. Trimming pared 1 base from V and 8 bases from J, leaving 8 bases between. The CDR3 loop is CASSIVAGEAFF. In DNA, the CDR3 is TGTGCCAGTAGTATAGTTGCAGGGGAAGCTTTCTTT.

The chain links TRBV29-1 to TRBJ2-2, with D possibly TRBD1 on 5 matching bases. The germline V gene encodes CDR1 SQVTM and CDR2 ANQGSEA. V dropped 4 bases and J dropped 4 bases, with 13 bases sitting between them. CDR3 length: 14 residues. CDR3 protein: CSVGPRAPTGELFF. As DNA, the CDR3 is TGCAGCGTTGGGCCCAGGGCGCCCACCGGGGAGCTGTTTTTT.

This clone appeared a few times. The chain has TRBV5-1 and TRBJ2-7; D is unclear. Germline CDR1 SGHRS, CDR2 YFSETQ. CDR3 length equals 11 residues. CDR3 loop: CGRITSYEQYF. CDR3 in DNA: TGCGGGAGAATCACGTCCTACGAGCAGTACTTC.

This sequence joins TRBV6-5 and TRBJ1-2; 7 bases are shared with TRBD1. This CDR3 is 14 amino acids long. CDR1 is MNHEY and CDR2 is SVGAGI in the germline V gene. Trimming removed 6 bases from V and 6 bases from J; junction bases left unmatched: 10. The CDR3 region is CASSRGERGHGYTF. The CDR3 DNA follows: TGTGCCAGCAGCAGGGGTGAGAGGGGGCATGGCTACACCTTC.

The V gene is TRBV7-9, the J gene TRBJ2-6, with a weak D call TRBD2 (6 bases). The CDR3 is 15 amino acids. Trimming took off 3 bases at V and 3 bases at J, with 9 bases between the two ends. Germline V CDR1 and CDR2: SEHNR, FQNEAQ (reference sequence). Here the CDR3 reads CASSLGGSGANVLTF. Written as DNA, the CDR3 is TGTGCCAGCAGCTTGGGGGGAAGTGGGGCCAACGTCCTGACTTTC.

This clone was seen once. V is TRBV28 and J is TRBJ1-6, with D possibly matching TRBD1 (5 bases). Germline V gives CDR1 MDHEN, CDR2 SYDVKM. With 8 bases removed from V and 6 bases from J, the gap between germline ends came to 17 bases. This CDR3 is 15 amino acids long. This chain's CDR3 is CASYTSGIINSPLHF. The CDR3 DNA follows: TGTGCCAGCTACACTTCAGGGATCATTAATTCACCCCTCCACTTT.

J is TRBJ1-2 and V is TRBV28, with D perhaps matching TRBD1 (5 bases). V was pared by 8 bases and J by 4 bases, with 11 bases between. The CDR3 loop spans 12 amino acids. Germline V CDR1 and CDR2: MDHEN, SYDVKM. CDR3: CASSPGFYGYTF. CDR3 DNA: TGTGCCAGCTCCCCAGGGTTCTATGGCTACACCTTC.

Only a few counts were recorded for this clone. The rearrangement joins TRBV6-1 to TRBJ1-2, with a weak D call TRBD1 (5 bases). CDR3 size: 12 residues. V lost 2 bases and J lost 8, with 9 bases in between. CDR1 MNHNS and CDR2 SASEGT come from the germline V gene. CDR3 loop: CASSELRGGYTF. CDR3 coding DNA: TGTGCCAGCAGTGAATTAAGGGGCGGCTACACCTTC.

This clone was counted a few times. The chain couples TRBV15 to TRBJ1-1, with D possibly matching TRBD1 (5 bases). V dropped 4 bases and J dropped 3 bases, with 15 bases sitting between them. Germline CDR1 is LNHNV and CDR2 is YYDKDF (reference sequence). The CDR3 sequence is 15 residues long. Written as DNA, the CDR3 is TGTGCCACCAGCAAGGGGTTCAAGGGCTACACTGAAGCTTTCTTT. Its translation: CATSKGFKGYTEAFF.

The chain carries TRBV28 and TRBJ1-2; tentative D call: TRBD1 (6 bases). The CDR3 contains 14 residues. Trimming shortened V by 5 bases and J by 0 bases, and 10 bases separated the two germline ends. CDR1 is MDHEN and CDR2 is SYDVKM in the germline V gene. CDR3 in DNA: TGTGCCAGCAGTACTAGGACAGCTAACTATGGCTACACCTTC. Translation gives CASSTRTANYGYTF.